The sequence of this TCR beta chain was determined in a study of identical twins. Study-wide findings and caveats: Modelling approaches yielded underestimates of out-of-frame TCR alpha sharing between monozygotic twins. There was an excess of low generation probability in the out-of-frame alpha sequences that twins shared. Where beta out-of-frame sequences were concerned, excess twin sharing was weaker.

Unique molecular identifiers were present on the cDNA, which also gained a universal primer site by template switching. MiXCR, applied by TCRdb to the 5' RACE reads, yields one record per CDR3 protein. The table includes approximately 600,000 distinct CDR3 sequences, around 7.5% detected once. V was cut by 8 bases and J by 3 bases, with 15 bases left in between. Germline CDR1 reads MRHNA; CDR2 reads SNTAGT. This CDR3 is 14 amino acids long. A note on this clonotype: Its antigen is currently unknown.

In addition, the sample was reused for a study of yellow fever vaccine responses in identical twins.

V usage is TRBV6-4 and J usage is TRBJ2-3; possible D gene TRBD2, 6 bases. The specimen sequenced was PBMCs. This sequence originates from a woman between 18 and 30 years old in good health. The CDR3 DNA is TGTGCCAGCCGGAGAGCGGAGGGGACAGATACGCAGTATTTT. Protein sequence: CASRRAEGTDTQYF.